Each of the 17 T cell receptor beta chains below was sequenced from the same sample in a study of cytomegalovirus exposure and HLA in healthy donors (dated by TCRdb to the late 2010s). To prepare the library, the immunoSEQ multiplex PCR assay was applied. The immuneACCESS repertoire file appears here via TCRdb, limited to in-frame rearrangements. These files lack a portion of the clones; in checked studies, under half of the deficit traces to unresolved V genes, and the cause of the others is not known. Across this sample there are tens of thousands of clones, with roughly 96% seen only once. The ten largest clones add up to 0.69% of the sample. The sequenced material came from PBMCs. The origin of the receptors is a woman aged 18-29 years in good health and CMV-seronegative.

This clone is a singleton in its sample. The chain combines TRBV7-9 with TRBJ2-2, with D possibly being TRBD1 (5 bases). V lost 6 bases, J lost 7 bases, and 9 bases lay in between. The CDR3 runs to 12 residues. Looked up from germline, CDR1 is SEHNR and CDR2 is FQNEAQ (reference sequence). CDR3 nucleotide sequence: TGTGCCAGCAGTTACCAGGGCGGGGAGCTGTTTTTT. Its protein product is CASSYQGGELFF.

CDR3 in DNA: TGTGCCAGCAGTCCAAGCGGGGGGCGCATTTACAATGAGCAGTTCTTC. The encoded protein is CASSPSGGRIYNEQFF. The rearrangement uses TRBV2 and TRBJ2-1; the match to TRBD2 covers 9 bases. The CDR3 is 16 amino acids. Germline-derived CDR1 and CDR2 are SNHLY and FYNNEI. V shed 5 bases and J 4 bases; nucleotides not matched to a gene: 9.

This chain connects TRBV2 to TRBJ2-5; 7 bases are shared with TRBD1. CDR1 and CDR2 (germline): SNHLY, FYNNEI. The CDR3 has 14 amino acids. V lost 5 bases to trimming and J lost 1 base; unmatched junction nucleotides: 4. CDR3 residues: CASSIGTAQETQYF. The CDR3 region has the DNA TGTGCCAGCAGTATCGGGACAGCCCAAGAGACCCAGTACTTC. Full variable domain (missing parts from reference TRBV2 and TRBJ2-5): EPEVTQTPSHQVTQMGQEVILRCVPISNHLYFYWYRQILGQKVEFLVSFYNNEISEKSEIFDDQFSVERPDGSNFTLKIRSTKLEDSAMYFCASSIGTAQETQYFGPGTRLLVL.

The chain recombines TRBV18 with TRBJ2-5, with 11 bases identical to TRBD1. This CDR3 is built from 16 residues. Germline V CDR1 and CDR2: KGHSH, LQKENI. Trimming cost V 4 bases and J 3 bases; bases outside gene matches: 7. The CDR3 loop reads CASSRIGTGGKETQYF. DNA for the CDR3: TGTGCCAGCTCACGGATCGGGACAGGGGGGAAAGAGACCCAGTACTTC. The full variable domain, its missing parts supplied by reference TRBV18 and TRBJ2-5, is NAGVMQNPRHLVRRRGQEARLRCSPMKGHSHVYWYRQLPEEGLKFMVYLQKENIIDESGMPKERFSAEFPKEGPSILRIQQVVRGDSAAYFCASSRIGTGGKETQYFGPGTRLLVL.

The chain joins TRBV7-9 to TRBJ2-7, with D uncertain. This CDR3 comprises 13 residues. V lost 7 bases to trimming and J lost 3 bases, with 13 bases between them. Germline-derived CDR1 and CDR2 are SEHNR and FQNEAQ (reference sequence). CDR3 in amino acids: CASTLTASYEQYF. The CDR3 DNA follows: TGTGCCAGCACCCTAACAGCCAGCTACGAGCAGTACTTC. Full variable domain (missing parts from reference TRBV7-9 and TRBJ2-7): DTGVSQNPRHKITKRGQNVTFRCDPISEHNRLYWYRQTLGQGPEFLTYFQNEAQLEKSRLLSDRFSAERPKGSFSTLEIQRTEQGDSAMYLCASTLTASYEQYFGPGTRLTVT.

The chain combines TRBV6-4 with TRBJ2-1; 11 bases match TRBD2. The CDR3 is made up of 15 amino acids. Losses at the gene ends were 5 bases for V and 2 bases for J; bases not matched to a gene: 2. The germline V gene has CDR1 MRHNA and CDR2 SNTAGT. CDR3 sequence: CASSRGLAAYNEQFF. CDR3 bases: TGTGCCAGCAGTAGGGGACTAGCGGCCTACAATGAGCAGTTCTTC.

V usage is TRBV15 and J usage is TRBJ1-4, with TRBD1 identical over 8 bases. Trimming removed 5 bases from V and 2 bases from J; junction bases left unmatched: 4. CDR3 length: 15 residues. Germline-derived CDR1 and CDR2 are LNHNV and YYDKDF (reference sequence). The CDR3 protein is CATSQGATTNEKLFF. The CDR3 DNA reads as TGTGCCACCAGCCAGGGGGCTACGACTAATGAAAAACTGTTTTTT. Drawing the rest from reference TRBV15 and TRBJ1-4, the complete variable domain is DAMVIQNPRYQVTQFGKPVTLSCSQTLNHNVMYWYQQKSSQAPKLLFHYYDKDFNNEADTPDNFQSRRPNTSFCFLDIRSPGLGDTAMYLCATSQGATTNEKLFFGSGTQLSVL.

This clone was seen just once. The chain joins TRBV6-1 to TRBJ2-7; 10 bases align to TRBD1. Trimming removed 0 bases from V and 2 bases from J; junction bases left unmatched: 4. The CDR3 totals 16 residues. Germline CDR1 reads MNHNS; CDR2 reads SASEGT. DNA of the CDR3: TGTGCCAGCAGTGAAGCACGGACAGGGGGAACCTACGAGCAGTACTTC. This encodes CASSEARTGGTYEQYF.

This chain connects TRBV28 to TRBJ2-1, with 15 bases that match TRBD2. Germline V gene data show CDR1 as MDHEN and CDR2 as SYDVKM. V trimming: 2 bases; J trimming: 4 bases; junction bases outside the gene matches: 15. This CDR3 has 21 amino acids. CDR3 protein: CASSLAPPRTSGRVKYNEQFF. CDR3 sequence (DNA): TGTGCCAGCAGTTTAGCCCCGCCTAGGACTAGCGGGAGGGTGAAATACAATGAGCAGTTCTTC.

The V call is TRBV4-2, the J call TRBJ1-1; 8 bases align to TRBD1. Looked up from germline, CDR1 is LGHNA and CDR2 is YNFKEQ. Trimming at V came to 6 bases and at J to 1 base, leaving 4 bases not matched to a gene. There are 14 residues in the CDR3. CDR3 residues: CASSPQGENTEAFF. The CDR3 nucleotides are TGTGCCAGCAGTCCACAGGGGGAGAACACTGAAGCTTTCTTT.

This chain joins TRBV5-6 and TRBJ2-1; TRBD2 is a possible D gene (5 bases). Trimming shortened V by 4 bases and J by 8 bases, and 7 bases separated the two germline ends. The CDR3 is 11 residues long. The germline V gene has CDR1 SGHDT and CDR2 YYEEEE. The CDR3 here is CASSPGDEQFF. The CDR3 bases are TGTGCCAGCAGCCCCGGGGATGAGCAGTTCTTC.

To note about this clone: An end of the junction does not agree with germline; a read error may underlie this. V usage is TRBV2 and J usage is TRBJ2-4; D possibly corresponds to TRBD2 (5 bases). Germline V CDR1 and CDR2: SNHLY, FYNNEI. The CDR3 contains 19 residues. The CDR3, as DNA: TGTGCCAGCAGGGACTGGCAGCCACCTTCCATTAATCCCAAGAACATTCAGTACTTC. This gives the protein CASRDWQPPSINPKNIQYF. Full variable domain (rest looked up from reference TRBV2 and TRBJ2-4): EPEVTQTPSHQVTQMGQEVILRCVPISNHLYFYWYRQILGQKVEFLVSFYNNEISEKSEIFDDQFSVERPDGSNFTLKIRSTKLEDSAMYFCASRDWQPPSINPKNIQYFGAGTRLSVL.

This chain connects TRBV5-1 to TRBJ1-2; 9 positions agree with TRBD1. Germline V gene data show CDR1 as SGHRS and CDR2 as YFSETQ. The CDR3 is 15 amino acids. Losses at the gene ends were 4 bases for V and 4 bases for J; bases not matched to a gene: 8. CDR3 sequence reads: CASSPNRGQGYGYTF. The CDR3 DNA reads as TGCGCCAGCAGCCCAAATCGGGGACAGGGCTATGGCTACACCTTC.

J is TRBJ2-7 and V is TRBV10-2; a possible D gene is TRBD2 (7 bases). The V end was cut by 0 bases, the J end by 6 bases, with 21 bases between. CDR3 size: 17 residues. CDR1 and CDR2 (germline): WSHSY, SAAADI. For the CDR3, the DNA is TGCGCCAGCAGTGAGTCGACGGAAGGGGGGGTACGGGGCGAGCAGTACTTC. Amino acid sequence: CASSESTEGGVRGEQYF.

The CDR3 loop is CASSQELRTWNTGELFF. CDR3 coding DNA: TGTGCCAGCAGCCAAGAGCTACGTACTTGGAACACCGGGGAGCTGTTTTTT. The chain joins TRBV14 to TRBJ2-2; D not resolved. CDR1 is SGHDN and CDR2 is FVKESK in the germline V gene. This CDR3 comprises 17 residues. V was clipped by 0 bases and J by 1 base, with 12 bases between them.

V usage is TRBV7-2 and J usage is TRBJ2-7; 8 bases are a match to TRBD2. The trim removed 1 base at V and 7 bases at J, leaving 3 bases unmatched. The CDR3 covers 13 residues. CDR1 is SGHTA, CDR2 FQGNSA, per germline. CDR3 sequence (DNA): TGTGCCAGCAGCTTAGGGCCTAGCGGGGAGCAGTACTTC. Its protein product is CASSLGPSGEQYF.

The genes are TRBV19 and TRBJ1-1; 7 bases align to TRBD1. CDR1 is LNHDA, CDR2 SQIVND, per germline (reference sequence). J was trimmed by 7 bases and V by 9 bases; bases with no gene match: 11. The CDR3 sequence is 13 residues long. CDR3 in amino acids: CASLNRDSVEAFF. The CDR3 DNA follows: TGTGCCAGCTTGAACCGGGACAGTGTTGAAGCTTTCTTT.